The T cell receptor beta chain under discussion was sequenced for a study of neoadjuvant anti-PD-1 for oral cavity cancer. This CDR3 has 12 residues. Germline values: CDR1 MDHEN, CDR2 SYDVKM. V was cut by 10 bases and J by 6 bases, with 15 bases left in between. The table came from immunoSEQ multiplex PCR; TCRdb's copy has only in-frame clones and leaves some out. There are tens of thousands of clones in the sample; 38% occur only once, and around 15% lies in the top ten. Time point of the sample: after neoadjuvant nivolumab, at surgical resection. The sequence was collected from a person between 40 and 85 years old with oral cavity squamous cell carcinoma. J is TRBJ1-2 and V is TRBV28; possible D gene TRBD1, 5 bases. Specimen: tumor tissue, collected after nivolumab (anti-PD-1) treatment. The CDR3 here is CATRSGGNGYTF. The CDR3, as DNA: TGTGCCACACGATCGGGGGGAAATGGCTACACCTTC.